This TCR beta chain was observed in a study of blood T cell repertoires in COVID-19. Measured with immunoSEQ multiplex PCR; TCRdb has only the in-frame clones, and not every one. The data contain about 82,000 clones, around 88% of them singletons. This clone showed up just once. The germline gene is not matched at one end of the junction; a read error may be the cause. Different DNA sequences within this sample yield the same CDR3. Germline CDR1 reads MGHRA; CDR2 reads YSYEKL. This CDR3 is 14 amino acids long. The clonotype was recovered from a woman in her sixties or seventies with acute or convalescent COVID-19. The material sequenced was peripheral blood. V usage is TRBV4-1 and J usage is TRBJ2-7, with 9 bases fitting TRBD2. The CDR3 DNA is TGCGCCAGCAGCCAGCGGGAGGGTCCCTATGAGCAGTACTTC. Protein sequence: CASSQREGPYEQYF.